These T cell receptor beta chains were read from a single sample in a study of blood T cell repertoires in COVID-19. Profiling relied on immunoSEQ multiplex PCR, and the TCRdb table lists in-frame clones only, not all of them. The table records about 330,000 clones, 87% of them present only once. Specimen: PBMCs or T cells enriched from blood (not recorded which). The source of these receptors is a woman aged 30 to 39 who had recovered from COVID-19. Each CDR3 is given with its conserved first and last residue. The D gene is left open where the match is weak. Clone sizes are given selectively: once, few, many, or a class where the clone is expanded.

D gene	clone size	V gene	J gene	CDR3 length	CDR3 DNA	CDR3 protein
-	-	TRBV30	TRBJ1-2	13	TGTGCCTGGAGTGTACGGCAGGGGTCTGGCTACACCTTC	CAWSVRQGSGYTF
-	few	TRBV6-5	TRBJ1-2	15	TGTGCCAGCAGTTACTCGATTGGGGAGTTGAATGGCTACACCTTC	CASSYSIGELNGYTF
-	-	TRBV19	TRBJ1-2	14	TGTGCCAGTAGTATAGATACGGAGAGCTATGGCTACACCTTC	CASSIDTESYGYTF
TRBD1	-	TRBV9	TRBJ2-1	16	TGTGCCAGCAGCATACGAACAGGGGGCGGCTACAATGAGCAGTTCTTC	CASSIRTGGGYNEQFF
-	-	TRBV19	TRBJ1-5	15	TGTGCCAGTAGTATCCCACAGGCGACCAATCAGCCCCAGCATTTT	CASSIPQATNQPQHF
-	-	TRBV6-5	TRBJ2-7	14	TGTGCCAGCAGACCCCCGGGATTCAACTACGAGCAGTACTTC	CASRPPGFNYEQYF
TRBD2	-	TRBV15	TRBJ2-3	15	TGTGCCACCAGCAGAGCTAGCGGGGGGAAAGATACGCAGTATTTT	CATSRASGGKDTQYF
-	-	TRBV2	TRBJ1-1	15	TGTGCCAGCAGTGATGTAGCGCCCCCCTCGATTGAAGCTTTCTTT	CASSDVAPPSIEAFF
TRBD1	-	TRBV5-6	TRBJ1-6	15	TGTGCCAGCAGCTCCGGGACAGGGAAGGGCACACCCCTCCACTTT	CASSSGTGKGTPLHF
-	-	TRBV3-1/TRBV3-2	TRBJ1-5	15	TGTGCCAGCAGCCAAGGGGGGGGGACCCGTCAGCCCCAGCATTTT	CASSQGGGTRQPQHF
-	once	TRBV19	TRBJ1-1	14	TGTGCCAGTAGTATCCCCGGGGGACCGGCTGAAGCTTTCTTT	CASSIPGGPAEAFF
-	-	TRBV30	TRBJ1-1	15	TGTGCCGGTAAGGGTGCGCCGGGGGGAAACACTGAAGCTTTCTTT	CAGKGAPGGNTEAFF
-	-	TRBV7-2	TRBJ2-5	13	TGTGCCAGCAGCTTGCTAGCGTACGAGACCCAGTACTTC	CASSLLAYETQYF
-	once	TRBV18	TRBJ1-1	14	TGTGCCAGCTCACCCACCCCTGCCGGGACTGAAGCTTTCTTT	CASSPTPAGTEAFF
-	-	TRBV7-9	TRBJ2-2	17	TGTGCCAGCAGCGGACTGGACGGGAAATTGAACACCGGGGAGCTGTTTTTT	CASSGLDGKLNTGELFF
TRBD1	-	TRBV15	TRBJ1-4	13	TGTGCCACCGGGGACAGGGGAAGTGAAAAACTGTTTTTT	CATGDRGSEKLFF
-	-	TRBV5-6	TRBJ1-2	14	TGTGCCAGCAGCTTGGCCCATGGAGGGTTTGGCTACACCTTC	CASSLAHGGFGYTF
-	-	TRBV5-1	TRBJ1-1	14	TGCGCCAGCGGCGAGACTAAAATGAACACTGAAGCTTTCTTT	CASGETKMNTEAFF
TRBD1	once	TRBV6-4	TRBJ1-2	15	TGTGCCAGCAGCCCGAGGACAGGGGGATTCTATGGCTACACCTTC	CASSPRTGGFYGYTF
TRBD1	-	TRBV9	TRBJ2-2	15	TGTGCCAGCAGCGTAGGGGACAGGGGGCGCGGGGAGCTGTTTTTT	CASSVGDRGRGELFF
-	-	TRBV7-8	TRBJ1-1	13	TGTGCCAGCAGCAACCGACAGAACACTGAAGCTTTCTTT	CASSNRQNTEAFF
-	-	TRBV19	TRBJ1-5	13	TGTGCCAGTACCTTGGGGGCGGGTCAGCCCCAGCATTTT	CASTLGAGQPQHF
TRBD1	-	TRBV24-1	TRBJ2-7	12	TGTGCCTTGGCAAGGGGGCCCTACGAGCAGTACTTC	CALARGPYEQYF
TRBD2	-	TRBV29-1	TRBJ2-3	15	TGCAGCGTGGGATTAGCGGGGGCCGGGGGAGATACGCAGTATTTT	CSVGLAGAGGDTQYF
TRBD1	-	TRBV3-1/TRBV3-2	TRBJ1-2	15	TGTGCCAGCAGCCAAGAGGGGACAGGGGTCTATGGCTACACCTTC	CASSQEGTGVYGYTF
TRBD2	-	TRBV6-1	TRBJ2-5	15	TGTGCCAGCAGTGAAAGGCTAGCGGGGGGTGAGACCCAGTACTTC	CASSERLAGGETQYF
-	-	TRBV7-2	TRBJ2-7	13	TGTGCCAGCAGCGCTTCTCCAGGGTACGAGCAGTACTTC	CASSASPGYEQYF
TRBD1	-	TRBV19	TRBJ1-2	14	TGTGCCAGTGCGCGGGGCAGGGGGCGGTTTGGCTACACCTTC	CASARGRGRFGYTF
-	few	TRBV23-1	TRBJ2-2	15	TGCGCCAGCACCCTACCCAGGGGAAAAGGCGGGGAGCTGTTTTTT	CASTLPRGKGGELFF
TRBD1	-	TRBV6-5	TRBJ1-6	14	TGTGCCAGCAGTCTACAGGGGAAGGGTTCACCCCTCCACTTT	CASSLQGKGSPLHF
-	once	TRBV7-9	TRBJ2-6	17	TGTGCCAGCAGCCCCGCAAAGGGGTTCTCTGGGGCCAACGTCCTGACTTTC	CASSPAKGFSGANVLTF
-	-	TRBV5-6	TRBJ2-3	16	TGTGCCAGCAGCTTAACAGGCGGGGGCCGCACAGATACGCAGTATTTT	CASSLTGGGRTDTQYF
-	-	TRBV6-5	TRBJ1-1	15	TGTGCCAGCATTCCCGACCCGACGGGGAACACTGAAGCTTTCTTT	CASIPDPTGNTEAFF
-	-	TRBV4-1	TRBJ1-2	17	TGCGCCAGCAGCCAGTCCACGATGACAGTGTTTAACTATGGCTACACCTTC	CASSQSTMTVFNYGYTF
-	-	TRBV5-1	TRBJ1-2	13	TGCGCCAGCAGCTTGGCCGGGGGGGAAGGCTACACCTTC	CASSLAGGEGYTF
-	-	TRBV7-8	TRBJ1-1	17	TGTGCCAGCAGCTTTTATGTCGGGCGGGAGATGAACACTGAAGCTTTCTTT	CASSFYVGREMNTEAFF